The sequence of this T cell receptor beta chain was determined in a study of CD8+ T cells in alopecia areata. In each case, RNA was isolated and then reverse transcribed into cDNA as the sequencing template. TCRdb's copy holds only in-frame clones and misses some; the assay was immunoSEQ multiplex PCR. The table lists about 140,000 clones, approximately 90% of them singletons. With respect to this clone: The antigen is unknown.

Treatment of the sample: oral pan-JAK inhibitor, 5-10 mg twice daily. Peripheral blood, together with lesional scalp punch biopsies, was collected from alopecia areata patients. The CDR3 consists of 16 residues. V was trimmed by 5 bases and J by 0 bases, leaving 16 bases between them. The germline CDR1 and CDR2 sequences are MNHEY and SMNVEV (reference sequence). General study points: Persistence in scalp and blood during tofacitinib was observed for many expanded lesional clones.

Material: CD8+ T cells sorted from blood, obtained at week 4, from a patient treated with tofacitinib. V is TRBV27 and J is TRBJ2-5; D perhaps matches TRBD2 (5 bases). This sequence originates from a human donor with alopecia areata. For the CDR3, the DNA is TGTGCCAGCAGTCCCCAGCGGTACTCGTACCAAGAGACCCAGTACTTC. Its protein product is CASSPQRYSYQETQYF.